This T cell receptor (beta chain) was recovered during a study of blood T cell repertoires in COVID-19. For the study at large: From T cells, B-cell-depleted T cells, or PBMCs came the material, which was cDNA or gDNA.

Recruitment covered over 20 US areas and drew participants whose ages spanned about 18 to 95 years. Allocation to cohorts depended on clinical history reported by the participants. In the authors' workflow: How many nucleated cells were present was estimated from reference gene primer amplification. The method was immunoSEQ multiplex PCR; TCRdb's version includes in-frame clones alone and lacks a portion of them. From that table come the V and J calls and clone size; the DNA was used to work out D and trimming. The sample holds hundreds of thousands of clones, roughly 85% seen once. With 2 bases clipped from V and 0 bases from J, the junction kept 7 bases outside the gene matches. Germline-derived CDR1 and CDR2 are KGHSH and LQKENI. This CDR3 has 17 residues.

This sequence originates from a woman under 30 with acute COVID-19. Specimen: PBMCs or T cells enriched from blood (not recorded which). This chain connects TRBV18 to TRBJ1-5; TRBD1 agrees at 7 bases. The CDR3 loop is CASSPRAGGSSNQPQHF. The CDR3, as DNA: TGTGCCAGCTCACCAAGGGCAGGGGGATCTAGCAATCAGCCCCAGCATTTT.